This entry concerns a single T cell receptor (beta chain). The method was immunoSEQ multiplex PCR; TCRdb's version includes in-frame clones alone and lacks a portion of them. The sample includes 65,000 to 85,000 clones, approximately 86% of them seen just once. Blood specimens came from baseline, cycle 4 day 1, and cycle 7 day 1. The data were taken from a study of OX40 agonist ivuxolimab in advanced cancers. Germline V gene data show CDR1 as MNHNS and CDR2 as SASEGT. The CDR3 runs 14 residues. The V gene lost 8 bases and the J gene lost 0 bases, with 14 bases spanning the gap. Source: CD4+ or CD8+ T cells sorted from blood, taken in a trial of the OX40 agonist ivuxolimab. The TCR originated in an adult with an advanced solid tumor such as melanoma, head and neck, liver or kidney cancer. The chain links TRBV6-1 to TRBJ2-7, with unresolved D. Written as DNA, the CDR3 is TGTGCCAGCCAAAGGGCATTAAGCTCCTACGAGCAGTACTTC. It translates to CASQRALSSYEQYF.